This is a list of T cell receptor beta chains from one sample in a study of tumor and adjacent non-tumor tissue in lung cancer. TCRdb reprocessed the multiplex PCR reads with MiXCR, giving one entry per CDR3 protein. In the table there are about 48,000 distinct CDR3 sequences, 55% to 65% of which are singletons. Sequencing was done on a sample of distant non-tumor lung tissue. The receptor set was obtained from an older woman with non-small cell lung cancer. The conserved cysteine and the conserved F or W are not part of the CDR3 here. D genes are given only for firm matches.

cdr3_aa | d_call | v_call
ASSLADGSRYGYT | - | TRBV12-3/TRBV12-4
ASTLTALSGVNVLT | - | TRBV12-3/TRBV12-4
ANSPTKNTQY | - | TRBV27
ASSLGAGFYNEQF | - | TRBV7-3
ASCEWGTNTEAF | - | TRBV6-1
SVGTGVGYYEQY | - | TRBV29-1
ASSLDFYTEAF | - | TRBV5-6
ASTTVGQPQETQY | - | TRBV28
TSSLEQGAWEHY | - | TRBV7-9
VSSQDGASGGNTGELF | TRBD2 | TRBV4-2
VSSLLKTDTQY | - | TRBV12-3/TRBV12-4
AIRTHEDTEAL | - | TRBV10-3
ASSYDLVTGPYEQY | - | TRBV11-1
ATSDPGLCYGYT | - | TRBV24-1
VSCSFLDRAYEQY | TRBD1 | TRBV11-1